This TCR beta chain was identified during a study of blood T cell repertoires in COVID-19. Trimming pared 0 bases from V and 3 bases from J, leaving 16 bases between. Germline CDR1 SGDLS, CDR2 YYNGEE. The CDR3 sequence is 17 residues long. Original handling: Amplifying reference gene primers gave estimates of nucleated cell counts. The protocol was immunoSEQ multiplex PCR, while the TCRdb copy is restricted to in-frame clones and leaves out a portion. V, J and clone size derive from that table, while D and trimming were established from the DNA sequence. The sample gives 300,000 or so clones, around 87% of which show up once; 1% is in the top ten.

The receptor was derived from a man aged 50 to 60 with active or convalescent COVID-19. The sample comprised peripheral blood. V gene TRBV9 combines with J gene TRBJ1-3; D remains unclear. The CDR3 spells CASSVGVRGRGGNTIYF. CDR3 coding DNA: TGTGCCAGCAGCGTAGGCGTTCGAGGCCGGGGTGGAAACACCATATATTTT.